This TCR beta chain was retrieved from a study of blood T cells in healthy people across ages. This CDR3 comprises 18 residues. CDR1 is SQVTM and CDR2 is ANQGSEA in the germline V gene. Through a sample-barcoded 5' primer and a J-beta primer mix, a second PCR was run for roughly 6 to 12 cycles. In TCRdb, the 5' RACE reads were re-called with MiXCR into one record per CDR3 protein. Of around 700,000 distinct CDR3 sequences in the sample, 20% to 25% were seen once. Notes on the study in general: Diversity figures derived from one million T cells were judged to underestimate the true value.

This clonotype occurred a few times. Its antigen is not identified. These data are also associated with another study on T cells of mothers and their children.

The source material was blood. The clonotype comes from a boy younger than 18 in good health. The chain couples TRBV29-1 to TRBJ2-5, with D perhaps assigned TRBD1 or TRBD2 (6 bases each). The last part of the DNA fits TRBJ2-7 better; the J call may be wrong. The CDR3: CSVVILGTGASISYEQYF. DNA for the CDR3: TGCAGCGTTGTCATTCTGGGCACGGGGGCCTCGATCTCCTACGAGCAGTACTTC.